This entry lists 15 T cell receptor beta chains sequenced from one sample in a study of post-analysis software for immune sequencing data. Overall study results and limits: Roughly five TRBV segments appeared more often in patients than in controls, and TRBV5-6, TRBV5-1 and TRBV20-1 were among these.

For these receptors, no antigen is known. cDNA libraries of TCR beta carried unique molecular identifiers. MiXCR, applied by TCRdb to the PCR reads, yields one record per CDR3 protein. The sample has roughly 800,000 distinct CDR3 sequences; about 50% are singletons. The material sequenced was blood. Every receptor here comes from a girl under 18 with multiple sclerosis.

This chain connects TRBV24-1 to TRBJ2-3; maybe TRBD1 (6 bases). Germline V CDR1 and CDR2: KGHDR, SFDVKD. Trimming left V 3 bases short and J 2 bases short, with 23 bases between. The CDR3 has 19 amino acids. CDR3: CATSDGTFRQAWNTDTQYF. The CDR3 nucleotides read TGTGCCACCAGTGATGGAACTTTCCGACAGGCCTGGAACACAGATACGCAGTATTTT.

V is TRBV7-6 and J is TRBJ2-1, with 8 nucleotides matching TRBD1. CDR1 and CDR2 (germline): SGHVS, FNYEAQ. The ends lost 6 bases at V and 7 bases at J; junction bases unmatched: 5. CDR3 length: 13 amino acids. The CDR3: CASRGQAGNEQFF. CDR3 DNA sequence: TGTGCCAGCAGGGGACAGGCCGGGAATGAGCAGTTCTTC. Together with reference TRBV7-6 and TRBJ2-1, the CDR3 gives the full variable domain: GAGVSQSPRYKVTKRGQDVALRCDPISGHVSLYWYRQALGQGPEFLTYFNYEAQQDKSGLPNDRFSAERPEGSISTLTIQRTEQRDSAMYRCASRGQAGNEQFFGPGTRLTVL.

The chain has TRBV5-1 and TRBJ2-3; a weak D match, TRBD1 (6 bases). This CDR3 spans 15 amino acids. With 5 bases removed from V and 0 bases from J, the gap between germline ends came to 13 bases. The germline CDR1 and CDR2 sequences are SGHRS and YFSETQ. As DNA, the CDR3 is TGCGCCAGCAGTCTAAGGGGGTATAGCACAGATACGCAGTATTTT. Translating gives CASSLRGYSTDTQYF.

In this sample, this clonotype turned up once. The genes are TRBV4-1 and TRBJ2-3, with 10 positions matching TRBD2. Per the germline V gene, CDR1 is MGHRA and CDR2 is YSYEKL. CDR3 length equals 17 residues. After removal of 2 bases from V and 6 bases from J, the junction contained 11 bases not matched to a gene. CDR3 protein: CASSQKGGTSAVDTQYF. CDR3 nucleotides: TGCGCCAGCAGCCAAAAAGGAGGGACTAGCGCGGTGGATACGCAGTATTTT.

This clonotype has a handful of counts. The chain has TRBV6-5 and TRBJ2-4; the D gene is possibly TRBD1 (6 bases). The CDR3 is made up of 16 amino acids. Between the trimmed V and J ends, which lost 6 bases and 0 bases, there was a span of 15 bases. Germline V lookup: CDR1 MNHEY, CDR2 SVGAGI. The CDR3 coding sequence is TGTGCCAGCAGCGCTGGTGGGACATCAGCCAAAAACATTCAGTACTTC. Encoded protein: CASSAGGTSAKNIQYF.

V usage is TRBV9 and J usage is TRBJ2-1; tentatively, D is TRBD2 (6 bases). V lost 4 bases, J lost 4 bases, and 21 bases lay in between. This CDR3 region has 17 residues. Germline V gene lookup returns CDR1 SGDLS and CDR2 YYNGEE. The CDR3 region is CASSPRVEGPRYNEQFF. CDR3 bases: TGTGCCAGCAGCCCCAGGGTGGAGGGGCCGAGGTACAATGAGCAGTTCTTC.

V and J are TRBV20-1 and TRBJ2-7; no definite D call. TRBJ2-1 explains the end of the DNA better; the J call may be wrong. The CDR3 consists of 14 residues. Germline V gives CDR1 DFQATT, CDR2 SNEGSKA (reference sequence). CDR3 sequence reads: CSASRSITLGEQFF. The CDR3 DNA follows: TGCAGTGCTAGCCGAAGCATCACCCTGGGGGAGCAGTTCTTC.

The chain is built from TRBV11-2 and TRBJ2-1, with D possibly matching TRBD1 (6 bases). The germline CDR1 and CDR2 sequences are SGHAT and FQNNGV. V lost 3 bases and J lost 8, with 11 bases in between. The CDR3 runs to 13 residues. The CDR3 protein is CASSLDSRYEQFF. CDR3 DNA: TGTGCCAGCAGCTTGGACAGTAGGTATGAGCAGTTCTTC.

The sample holds a few counts of this clonotype. The rearrangement joins TRBV29-1 to TRBJ2-7; TRBD1 matches 8 bases. Germline V CDR1 and CDR2: SQVTM, ANQGSEA. J was trimmed by 2 bases and V by 4 bases; bases with no gene match: 4. The CDR3 length is 13 residues. This CDR3 reads CSVATGVTYEQYF. CDR3 nucleotides: TGCAGCGTTGCGACAGGGGTAACCTACGAGCAGTACTTC.

This clonotype has only a few counts. The chain combines TRBV29-1 with TRBJ1-2; no clear D. The germline V gene encodes CDR1 SQVTM and CDR2 ANQGSEA. V lost 7 bases to trimming and J lost 4 bases, with 7 bases between them. The CDR3 is 10 amino acids. The CDR3 DNA reads as TGCAGCGCTGATTCCTATGGCTACACCTTC. Translation: CSADSYGYTF.

The rearrangement links TRBV7-8 to TRBJ2-3; TRBD1 or TRBD2 may be the D gene (5 bases each). With 0 bases removed from V and 0 bases from J, the gap between germline ends came to 10 bases. Per the germline V gene, CDR1 is SGHVS and CDR2 is FQNEAQ. CDR3 size: 16 residues. CDR3 amino acids: CASSLAGTGSTDTQYF. CDR3 DNA: TGTGCCAGCAGCTTAGCTGGGACGGGAAGCACAGATACGCAGTATTTT.

The chain employs TRBV29-1 and TRBJ1-5; no clear D gene. The length of the CDR3 is 13 residues. V was shortened by 5 bases and J by 0 bases, with 8 bases between the two germline ends. The germline V gene encodes CDR1 SQVTM and CDR2 ANQGSEA. The CDR3 DNA is TGCAGCGTTATGGGGAGTAGCAATCAGCCCCAGCATTTT. Residues: CSVMGSSNQPQHF.

This chain uses TRBV20-1 with TRBJ1-2; D is possibly TRBD1 (5 bases). Trimming took 3 bases from V and 6 from J, leaving 8 bases between them. The CDR3 has 11 amino acids. Germline CDR1 and CDR2: DFQATT and SNEGSKA (reference sequence). CDR3 DNA sequence: TGCAGTGCTAGCAGGGTGGATGGCTACACCTTC. Its translation is CSASRVDGYTF.

The J gene is TRBJ2-6, the V gene TRBV5-5; tentatively, D is TRBD1 (5 bases). Deletions cut 0 bases from V and 3 bases from J, with 19 bases between. The CDR3 loop spans 19 amino acids. Per the germline V gene, CDR1 is SGHKS and CDR2 is YYEKEE (reference sequence). The CDR3 nucleotides are TGTGCCAGCAGCTTGGGGATGTTTAGAGACAGACTTGGGGCCAACGTCCTGACTTTC. Translating gives CASSLGMFRDRLGANVLTF.

The chain combines TRBV4-1 with TRBJ2-7; 7 bases match TRBD2. Unmatched junction bases numbered 7, after V lost 0 bases and J lost 5 bases. Germline values: CDR1 MGHRA, CDR2 YSYEKL. The CDR3 totals 15 residues. The CDR3 loop is CASSQDASGVNEQYF. CDR3 sequence (DNA): TGCGCCAGCAGCCAAGATGCCAGCGGGGTGAACGAGCAGTACTTC.